The clone carrying this T cell receptor (beta chain) was recorded once. The sample originates from a study of blood T cell repertoires in COVID-19. Study overall: Italy, Spain and the United States were the sources of the convalescent and acute COVID-19 samples.

Sequencing used immunoSEQ multiplex PCR; TCRdb keeps in-frame clones, though not all of them. The table lists about 62,000 clones, roughly two thirds of them singletons. CDR3 size: 14 residues. V shed 10 bases, J shed 8 bases, and the junction held 13 bases outside the gene matches. The germline CDR1 and CDR2 sequences are SEHNR and FQNEAQ (reference sequence). The sequence derives from a woman in her sixties or seventies who had been exposed to COVID-19. The sample comprised PBMCs or T cells enriched from blood (not recorded which). The J gene is TRBJ1-4, the V gene TRBV7-9; 7 nucleotides align to TRBD1. This chain's CDR3 is CAIEGTADGEKLFF. In nucleotides, the CDR3 is TGTGCCATAGAGGGGACAGCCGATGGGGAAAAACTGTTTTTT.